These T cell receptor beta chains were read from a single sample in a study of T cell changes during pregnancy in multiple sclerosis. Generated by immunoSEQ multiplex PCR, the TCRdb table keeps only in-frame clones and is missing some. Of about 93,000 clones listed, approximately 90% were seen once; the top ten hold around 0.93%. The input for sequencing was peripheral blood, taken before pregnancy. The receptors stem from a female donor with multiple sclerosis, enrolled in a pregnancy study. CDR3s include the opening cysteine and the closing phenylalanine or tryptophan. Fields, in order: V gene, J gene, clone size, D gene, CDR3 DNA, CDR3 protein. A D gene is named only where the DNA matches it firmly. Rows give clone size only sometimes, using once, few, many, or a class for an expanded clone.

TRBV7-9	TRBJ1-5	NA	NA	TGTGCCAGCAGCTTAGCTGGGAGGGGATCTCAGCCCCAGCATTTT	CASSLAGRGSQPQHF
TRBV27	TRBJ2-7	NA	NA	TGTGCCAGCAGTTTAGGGGGGAAACCCTACGAGCAGTACTTC	CASSLGGKPYEQYF
TRBV18	TRBJ1-5	NA	TRBD1	TGTGCCAGCTCACCATCCCGGACAGGGGGAAATCAGCCCCAGCATTTT	CASSPSRTGGNQPQHF
TRBV19	TRBJ1-2	NA	TRBD1	TGTGCCAGTAGAATTGGACAGGGCGGAAGCGGCTACACCTTC	CASRIGQGGSGYTF
TRBV11-2	TRBJ2-1	NA	TRBD2	TGTGCCAGCAGCTTAGAGGCTAGCGGGGCTCCTCGGAATGAGCAGTTCTTC	CASSLEASGAPRNEQFF
TRBV5-5	TRBJ1-5	NA	TRBD1	TGTGCCAGCAGCTTGGCAACAGGGGTTCAGCCCCAGCATTTT	CASSLATGVQPQHF
TRBV18	TRBJ2-3	NA	TRBD2	TGTGCCAGCTCCCCAAGGGCTAGCGGGGCAACAGATACGCAGTATTTT	CASSPRASGATDTQYF
TRBV19	TRBJ1-6	few	TRBD1	TGTGCCAGTCGGGACAGAGGATATAATTCACCCCTCCACTTT	CASRDRGYNSPLHF
TRBV7-9	TRBJ1-2	NA	NA	TGTGCCAGCAGCTCACAGGCGAACTATGGCTACACCTTC	CASSSQANYGYTF
TRBV29-1	TRBJ2-2	NA	NA	TGCAGCGTAGTCGGGTTGTCCGGGGAGCTGTTTTTT	CSVVGLSGELFF
TRBV7-3	TRBJ1-1	NA	NA	TGTGCCAGCAGCTTAACCTTATCGACTGAAGCTTTCTTT	CASSLTLSTEAFF
TRBV6-1	TRBJ1-5	NA	NA	TGTGCCAGCAGTGAGACTTATAGCAATCAGCCCCAGCATTTT	CASSETYSNQPQHF
TRBV7-3	TRBJ1-1	NA	NA	TGTGCCAGCAGCTTAAGCGGGGGCACTGAAGCTTTCTTT	CASSLSGGTEAFF
TRBV7-2	TRBJ2-3	NA	TRBD2	TGTGCCAGCAGCTTAGCGGCGGGGGGAAACACAGATACGCAGTATTTT	CASSLAAGGNTDTQYF
TRBV4-3	TRBJ1-6	NA	TRBD1	TGCGCCAGCAGCCCGGGACAGGGAATCCCACCCCTCCACTTT	CASSPGQGIPPLHF
TRBV7-9	TRBJ1-1	NA	TRBD1	TGTGCCAGCAGCCAGACAGGGATAAAGAACACTGAAGCTTTCTTT	CASSQTGIKNTEAFF
TRBV6-5	TRBJ2-1	NA	TRBD2	TGTGCCAGCAGTCCCTACAGCGGGGTGCAGTTCTTC	CASSPYSGVQFF
TRBV9	TRBJ2-1	NA	TRBD2	TGTGCCAGCAAATGGAGCGGGGGACTCCTCTACAATGAGCAGTTCTTC	CASKWSGGLLYNEQFF
TRBV15	TRBJ1-1	NA	TRBD1	TGTGCCACCAGCTCCAAAGGGGACAGGGGGCGAGCTGAAGCTTTCTTT	CATSSKGDRGRAEAFF
TRBV5-6	TRBJ2-7	NA	TRBD1	TGTGCCAGCAGCTTTTTAGGACAGGGGGCGTACGAGCAGTACTTC	CASSFLGQGAYEQYF
TRBV5-1	TRBJ2-7	NA	NA	TGCGCCAGCAGCTACTCAACAGGGTCGAAAGAGCAGTACTTC	CASSYSTGSKEQYF
TRBV7-3	TRBJ2-2	NA	NA	TGTGCCAGCAGCCCTCACACCGGGGAGCTGTTTTTT	CASSPHTGELFF